These 8 T cell receptor beta chains share one sample of origin, sequenced in a study of cytomegalovirus exposure and HLA in healthy donors. PCR was performed using 60 Vbeta and 13 Jbeta primers. TCRdb's table, derived via immunoSEQ multiplex PCR, lists solely in-frame clones and lacks some. This sample has 100,000 to 150,000 clones, with approximately 82% found just once. The material sequenced was PBMCs. These receptors all stem from a man between 18 and 35 years old in good health and CMV-seropositive.

This clone turned up a few times. This chain joins TRBV7-9 and TRBJ1-1; D unclear. The germline V and J ends were trimmed by 5 bases and 2 bases, with 6 bases remaining between them. Germline V gene lookup returns CDR1 SEHNR and CDR2 FQNEAQ (reference sequence). The CDR3 is 12 amino acids. The CDR3 DNA reads TGTGCCAGCAGCACCACTAACACTGAAGCTTTCTTT. Translation: CASSTTNTEAFF.

The chain is built from TRBV7-9 and TRBJ2-5; D is unclear. The CDR3 is 12 residues long. Trimming pared 3 bases from V and 5 bases from J, leaving 7 bases between. The germline CDR1 and CDR2 sequences are SEHNR and FQNEAQ (reference sequence). The CDR3 bases are TGTGCCAGCAGCTTTAGCACGGAGACCCAGTACTTC. Translated: CASSFSTETQYF.

This chain connects TRBV18 to TRBJ1-4; D might be TRBD1 (6 bases). The V end lost 4 bases, the J end lost 4 bases, and 10 bases lay between the germline ends. Germline CDR1 KGHSH, CDR2 LQKENI. The CDR3 runs 14 residues. The CDR3 protein is CASSLGQSNEKLFF. CDR3 coding DNA: TGTGCCAGCTCACTTGGACAGAGTAATGAAAAACTGTTTTTT. The whole variable domain, remainder taken from reference TRBV18 and TRBJ1-4, is NAGVMQNPRHLVRRRGQEARLRCSPMKGHSHVYWYRQLPEEGLKFMVYLQKENIIDESGMPKERFSAEFPKEGPSILRIQQVVRGDSAAYFCASSLGQSNEKLFFGSGTQLSVL.

The V and J genes are TRBV6-5 and TRBJ2-7, with D possibly being TRBD1 (6 bases). The CDR3 sequence is 15 residues long. The germline V and J ends were trimmed by 5 bases and 0 bases, with 14 bases remaining between them. The germline V gene has CDR1 MNHEY and CDR2 SVGAGI. The CDR3, as DNA: TGTGCCAGCAGTCCCACGGGACAAAGCTCCTACGAGCAGTACTTC. Its protein product is CASSPTGQSSYEQYF.

This chain connects TRBV7-3 to TRBJ2-4, with D perhaps matching TRBD2 (7 bases). The V gene's germline CDR1 is SGHTA and CDR2 FQGTGA. V was trimmed by 1 base and J by 8 bases, leaving 18 bases between them. The CDR3 spans 16 residues. The CDR3 DNA sequence: TGTGCCAGCAGCTTAATCGGGGGGCCTACCGGGGACATTCAGTACTTC. Translation: CASSLIGGPTGDIQYF.

The chain couples TRBV7-6 to TRBJ2-3, with TRBD2 matching over 10 bases. In germline, CDR1 is SGHVS, CDR2 FNYEAQ. V shed 1 base and J 7 bases; nucleotides not matched to a gene: 5. The CDR3 is made up of 15 amino acids. CDR3 DNA sequence: TGTGCCAGCAGCTTAGAAGCGGGGGGGCTTAATACGCAGTATTTT. It yields the protein CASSLEAGGLNTQYF.

The V call is TRBV7-9, the J call TRBJ2-2; 9 bases match TRBD1. V lost 6 bases to trimming and J lost 6 bases; unmatched junction nucleotides: 14. CDR1 is SEHNR and CDR2 is FQNEAQ in the germline V gene (reference sequence). CDR3 length equals 17 residues. CDR3 nucleotides: TGTGCCAGCAGTTACACGCCGGGACAGGGAACATCCGGGGAGCTGTTTTTT. Encoded protein: CASSYTPGQGTSGELFF.

The chain links TRBV7-9 to TRBJ2-1; the D gene is possibly TRBD2 (5 bases). The V and J ends lost 5 bases and 4 bases respectively, with 12 bases between them. The CDR3 spans 14 residues. Germline V gene lookup returns CDR1 SEHNR and CDR2 FQNEAQ (reference sequence). CDR3 coding DNA: TGTGCCAGCAGCCTGACGGGGTTGTACAATGAGCAGTTCTTC. Amino acids: CASSLTGLYNEQFF.